These 4 T cell receptor beta chains were all obtained from the same sample, sequenced in a study of T cells expressing NK-cell markers. TCRdb reanalyzed the 5' RACE reads and collapses them to one entry per CDR3 protein, without DNA. The repertoire table contains about 160,000 distinct CDR3 sequences. Sequencing was done on a sample of blood T cells: a sorted CD56 or NKG2C T cell subset, CD4+ or CD8+ T cells, or bulk PBMC T cells (not recorded which). These TCRs come from a woman aged 18 to 75 in good health.

This chain links TRBV20-1 with TRBJ1-1; with no DNA, the TCRdb D assignment of TRBD1 cannot be verified. Germline CDR1 is DFQATT and CDR2 is SNEGSKA (reference sequence). The CDR3 is 15 amino acids. CDR3 loop: CSAQLPGRPSGEAFF.

The V gene is TRBV20-1, the J gene TRBJ2-7; the D gene TCRdb calls, TRBD1, cannot be checked with no DNA. CDR3 size: 11 residues. The germline CDR1 and CDR2 sequences are DFQATT and SNEGSKA (reference sequence). The CDR3 sequence is CSVRQGNEQYF.

The chain carries TRBV3-1 and TRBJ1-5; the D call from TCRdb, TRBD1, cannot be confirmed without DNA. The CDR3 totals 15 residues. CDR1 and CDR2 (germline): LGHDT, YNNKEL (reference sequence). The CDR3 loop is CASSQQAGFNQPQHF.

The rearrangement joins TRBV7-9 to TRBJ2-5; TCRdb reports TRBD2, a call that lacks DNA to check it against. CDR1 SEHNR and CDR2 FQNEAQ come from the germline V gene (reference sequence). The CDR3 consists of 14 residues. CDR3: CASSLVAREETQYF.